This entry concerns a single TCR beta chain. It was RNA transcripts that yielded the amplified TCR beta CDR3 regions. TCR CDR3 regions were first amplified by RT-PCR with HTBI primers. TCRdb fed the multiplex PCR reads into MiXCR, producing one record per CDR3 protein. Seen here are about half a million distinct CDR3 sequences, less than 25% observed once, and the top ten hold over 9%. Germline V gene sequence: CDR1 SGHRS, CDR2 YFSETQ. The CDR3 consists of 17 residues. The V end was cut by 0 bases, the J end by 3 bases, with 19 bases between. The data originate from a study of T cells in Graves' hyperthyroidism and ophthalmopathy. Study overall: The blood sample was taken at first diagnosis, before treatment began.

The gene calls are TRBV5-1 and TRBJ2-7; D is undetermined. Input material: blood. The sequence was collected from a woman younger than 45 with Graves' ophthalmopathy. The DNA for the CDR3 is TGCGCCAGCAGCTTGGTGGAGTTTGGAGTTTCGGGCTACGAGCAGTACTTC. This sequence encodes CASSLVEFGVSGYEQYF.